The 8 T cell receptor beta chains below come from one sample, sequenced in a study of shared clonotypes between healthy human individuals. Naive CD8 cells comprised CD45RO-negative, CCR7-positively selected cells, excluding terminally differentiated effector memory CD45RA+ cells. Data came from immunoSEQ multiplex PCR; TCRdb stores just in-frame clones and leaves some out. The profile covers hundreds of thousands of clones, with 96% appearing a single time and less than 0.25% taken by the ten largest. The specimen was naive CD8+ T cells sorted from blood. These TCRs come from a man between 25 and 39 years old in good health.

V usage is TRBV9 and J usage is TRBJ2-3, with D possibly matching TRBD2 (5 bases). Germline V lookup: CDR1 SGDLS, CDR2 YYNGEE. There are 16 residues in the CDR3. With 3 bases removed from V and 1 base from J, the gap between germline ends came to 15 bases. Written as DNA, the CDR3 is TGTGCCAGCAGCGGAGGAGCTAGCCAGGGCACAGATACGCAGTATTTT. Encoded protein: CASSGGASQGTDTQYF.

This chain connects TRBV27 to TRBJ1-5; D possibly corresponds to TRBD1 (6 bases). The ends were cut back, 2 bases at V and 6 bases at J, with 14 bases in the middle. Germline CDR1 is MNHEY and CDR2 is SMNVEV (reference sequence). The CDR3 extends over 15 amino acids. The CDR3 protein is CASSLTYGGAQPQHF. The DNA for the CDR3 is TGTGCCAGCAGTTTAACCTACGGGGGGGCTCAGCCCCAGCATTTT.

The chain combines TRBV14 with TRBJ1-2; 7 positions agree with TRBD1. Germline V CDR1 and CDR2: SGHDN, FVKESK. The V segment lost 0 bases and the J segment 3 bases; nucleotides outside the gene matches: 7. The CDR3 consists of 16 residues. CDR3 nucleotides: TGTGCCAGCAGCCAAGAAGGAGCAGGGGGTTACTATGGCTACACCTTC. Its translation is CASSQEGAGGYYGYTF.

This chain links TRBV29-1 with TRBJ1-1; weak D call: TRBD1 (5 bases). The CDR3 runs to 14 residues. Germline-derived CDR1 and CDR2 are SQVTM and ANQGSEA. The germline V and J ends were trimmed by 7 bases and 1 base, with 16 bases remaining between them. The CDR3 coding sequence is TGCAGCGGTGGACGCGACAGTCCGAACACTGAAGCTTTCTTT. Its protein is CSGGRDSPNTEAFF.

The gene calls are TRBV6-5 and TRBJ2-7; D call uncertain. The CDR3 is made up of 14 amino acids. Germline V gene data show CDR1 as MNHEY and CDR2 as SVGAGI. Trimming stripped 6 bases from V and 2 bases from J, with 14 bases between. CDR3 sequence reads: CASSPDDPAYEQYF. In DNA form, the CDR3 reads TGTGCCAGCAGCCCAGACGACCCAGCCTACGAGCAGTACTTC.

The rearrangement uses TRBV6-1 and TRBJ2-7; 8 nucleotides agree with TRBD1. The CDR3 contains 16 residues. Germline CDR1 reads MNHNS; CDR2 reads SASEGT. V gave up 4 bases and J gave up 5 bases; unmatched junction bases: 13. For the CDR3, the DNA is TGTGCCAGCAGTGTTCGTGACCGGGACAGGTTCCACGAGCAGTACTTC. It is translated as CASSVRDRDRFHEQYF.

The CDR3 DNA reads as TGTGCCAGCAGCGAAAGGGACAGGGTTGGGACCCAGTACTTC. This codes for CASSERDRVGTQYF. This chain joins TRBV7-9 and TRBJ2-5; 9 bases map to TRBD1. J was trimmed by 7 bases and V by 5 bases; bases with no gene match: 8. The CDR3 has 14 amino acids. CDR1 is SEHNR and CDR2 is FQNEAQ in the germline V gene (reference sequence).

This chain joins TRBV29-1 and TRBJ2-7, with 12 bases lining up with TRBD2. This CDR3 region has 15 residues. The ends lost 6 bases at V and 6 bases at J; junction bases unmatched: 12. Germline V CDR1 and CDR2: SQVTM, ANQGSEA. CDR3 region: CSVDRLAGDPGEQYF. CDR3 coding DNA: TGCAGCGTAGATCGACTAGCGGGAGATCCCGGCGAGCAGTACTTC.